This TCR beta chain was captured in a study of T cells after yellow fever vaccination. Findings of the study overall: Highly abundant clonotypes carried over from the bulk population could end up in FACS-sorted repertoires as contaminants. Clonotypes appearing in both CD4 and CD8 compartments existed, and their share was small.

Conversion of TCR transcripts into cDNA relied on 5'RACE template switching, which added a universal primer site and UMIs. TCRdb itself ran the 5' RACE reads through MiXCR, one entry per CDR3 protein. The table records approximately 330,000 distinct CDR3 sequences, approximately 12% of them present only once. This CDR3 contains 14 residues. Trimming at V came to 2 bases and at J to 5 bases, leaving 5 bases not matched to a gene. CDR1 and CDR2 (germline): KGHSH, LQKENI. To note about this clonotype: What it binds is not known.

This chain links TRBV18 with TRBJ2-7; 8 positions agree with TRBD1. The origin of this receptor is a man aged 18 to 30 who received the YFV17D yellow fever vaccine. This material consisted of CD4+ T cells sorted from PBMCs, taken 15 days after the yellow fever booster vaccination. In DNA form, the CDR3 reads TGTGCCAGCTCACCAGGGACAGGAGACCACGAGCAGTACTTC. It specifies CASSPGTGDHEQYF.